This record looks at one T cell receptor (beta chain) sequence and its context. The sample originates from a study of OX40 agonist ivuxolimab in advanced cancers. The repertoire was sequenced with immunoSEQ multiplex PCR; TCRdb's copy has only in-frame clones and lacks some. The sample has more than 50,000 clones; 82% are singletons. This sample comprised CD4+ or CD8+ T cells sorted from blood, obtained in a trial of the OX40 agonist ivuxolimab. This sequence originates from an adult with an advanced solid tumor such as melanoma, head and neck, liver or kidney cancer.

The DNA of the CDR3 is TGCGCCAGCAGCCAAGATACGGCCAAAGAGACCCAGTACTTC. Translating it yields CASSQDTAKETQYF. The chain couples TRBV4-3 to TRBJ2-5, with D unclear. Germline V CDR1 and CDR2: LGHNA, YSLEER. This CDR3 is 14 amino acids long. V was trimmed by 0 bases and J by 3 bases, leaving 8 bases between them.